Below, one T cell receptor (beta chain) is given with its context. As handled by the study authors: Nucleated cell number was recorded as an estimate derived from reference gene primer amplification. Profiled with immunoSEQ multiplex PCR; TCRdb holds only in-frame clones, not every one. V, J and clone size derive from that table, while D and trimming were established from the DNA sequence. The sample includes about 180,000 clones, 86% of them seen just once. This specimen belongs to a study of blood T cell repertoires in COVID-19. Looking at the study overall: From the United States, Italy and Spain came samples of acute and convalescent COVID-19. PBMCs, B-cell-depleted T cells, or T cells were the source of the cDNA or gDNA that made up the material.

Per germline, CDR1 SNHLY and CDR2 FYNNEI. The V and J ends lost 2 bases and 3 bases respectively, with 10 bases between them. The CDR3 covers 14 residues. The sequenced material came from peripheral blood. The chain has TRBV2 and TRBJ1-1; D ambiguous. This receptor was taken from a man between 65 and 79 years old with active or convalescent COVID-19. The CDR3 loop is CASSENRGYTEAFF. The DNA for the CDR3 is TGTGCCAGCAGTGAAAATCGAGGGTACACTGAAGCTTTCTTT.